Below, one TCR beta chain is given with its context. By sample share, this clonotype is medium-sized (0.01 to 0.1%). The antigen this receptor binds is unknown. Base-call qualities are not available, and no considerably larger clone is one nucleotide away. These data originate in a study of CD4 and CD8 cells across lung adenocarcinoma regions (dated by TCRdb to the late 2010s). About the investigation overall: To look at intratumor heterogeneity in the T cell receptor repertoire, the study compared tumor centers against tumor margins.

Patients with localized lung adenocarcinoma, a subtype of non-small cell lung cancer, were used as donors. The samples were taken from the centers of localized lung adenocarcinomas. CD4+ T cells from tumor tissue were profiled separately from CD8+ T cells for TCR repertoire analysis. The library was prepared using PCR. The instrument was a HiSeq X Ten. TCRdb redid the processing of the public reads, applying fastp at Q25 and MiXCR, and retained in-frame beta chains. Identical CDR3 proteins give one entry, which carries the most common genes and DNA. This sample comprises some 14,000 distinct CDR3 sequences, roughly 40% of them detected only once. Of the sample, approximately 15% is held by the ten largest clones. From V the trimming removes 7 bases and from J it removes 2 bases, while the gene matches leave 11 bases of the junction unaccounted for. The CDR3 has 16 amino acids, counting the end cysteine and phenylalanine. CDR3 DNA only is kept here, 48 bases in frame from base 1. The CDR1 and CDR2 encoded by the germline V gene are MNHNS and SASEGT.

The chain links TRBV6-1 with TRBJ2-1, with 7 junctional bases fitting TRBD2. This TCR came from a male donor with lung adenocarcinoma. The CD4 and CD8 labels of this study may be unreliable. What was sequenced was CD4+ T cells from the center of a lung tumor. What this sample's cell subset or site label stands for: tumor center region. CDR3 sequence: CASTSRRLAAYNEQFF. The nucleotide sequence is given as TGTGCCAGCACCTCTAGACGACTAGCAGCCTACAATGAGCAGTTCTTC.